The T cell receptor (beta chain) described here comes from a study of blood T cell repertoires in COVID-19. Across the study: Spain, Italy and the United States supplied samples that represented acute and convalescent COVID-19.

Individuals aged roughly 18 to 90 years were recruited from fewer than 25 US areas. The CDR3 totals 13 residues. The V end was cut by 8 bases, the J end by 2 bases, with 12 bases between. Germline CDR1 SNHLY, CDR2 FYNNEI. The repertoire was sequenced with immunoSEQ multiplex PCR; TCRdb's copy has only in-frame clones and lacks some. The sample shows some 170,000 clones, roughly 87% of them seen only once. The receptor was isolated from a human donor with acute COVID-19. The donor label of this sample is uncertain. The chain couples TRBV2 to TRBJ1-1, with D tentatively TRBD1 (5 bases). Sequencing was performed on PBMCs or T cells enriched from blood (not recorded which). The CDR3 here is CASSTQENTEAFF. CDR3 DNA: TGTGCCAGCTCCACACAGGAAAACACTGAAGCTTTCTTT.